These 4 T cell receptor beta chains share one sample of origin, sequenced in a study of blood T cell repertoires in COVID-19. The protocol was immunoSEQ multiplex PCR, while the TCRdb copy is restricted to in-frame clones and leaves out a portion. The profile shows roughly 250,000 clones, 87% of them singletons. Sequencing input: PBMCs or T cells enriched from blood (not recorded which). The receptor set was obtained from a woman aged 25 to 39 with acute COVID-19.

The chain carries TRBV24-1 and TRBJ1-1; D gene uncertain. V lost 5 bases to trimming and J lost 1 base, with 7 bases between them. Germline assignment: CDR1 KGHDR and CDR2 SFDVKD. There are 13 residues in the CDR3. The CDR3 region is CATSGGRNTEAFF. CDR3 DNA: TGTGCCACCAGTGGTGGCAGGAACACTGAAGCTTTCTTT.

The J gene is TRBJ2-4, the V gene TRBV1; no check of the table's D call, TRBD1, against the DNA was made. TRBV1 is labeled a pseudogene. This CDR3 is built from 18 residues. The CDR3 loop reads CTSSRVTPGRGTKNIQYF. The CDR3 bases are TGCACCAGCAGCCGCGTTACCCCCGGCAGGGGGACCAAAAACATTCAGTACTTC.

The rearrangement uses TRBV7-9 and TRBJ2-1, with a weak D call TRBD2 (5 bases). CDR3 size: 14 residues. Germline values: CDR1 SEHNR, CDR2 FQNEAQ (reference sequence). Between the trimmed V and J ends, which lost 5 bases and 2 bases, there was a span of 10 bases. DNA for the CDR3: TGTGCCAGCAGCCCCCCCGGGGCCTACAATGAGCAGTTCTTC. Translation: CASSPPGAYNEQFF.

DNA of the CDR3: TGTGCCATCAGTACGGGACAGGGAGGCACCGGGGAGCTGTTTTTT. It specifies CAISTGQGGTGELFF. V is TRBV10-3 and J is TRBJ2-2, with TRBD1 matching over 9 bases. The CDR3 is 15 residues long. The germline CDR1 and CDR2 sequences are ENHRY and SYGVKD. Unmatched junction bases numbered 5, after V lost 5 bases and J lost 4 bases.